A single sample gave rise to the 27 T cell receptor beta chains below, sequenced in a study of blood T cell repertoires in COVID-19. Generated by immunoSEQ multiplex PCR, the TCRdb table keeps only in-frame clones and is missing some. In the table there are about 200,000 clones, roughly 90% of which are singletons. Sequenced: peripheral blood. Receptors were obtained from a man younger than 30 with active or convalescent COVID-19.

The count of this clone is one. This chain connects TRBV4-3 to TRBJ2-2, with D possibly TRBD2 on 5 matching bases. Trimming cost V 0 bases and J 2 bases, with 7 bases left between them. There are 15 residues in the CDR3. Germline lookup yields CDR1 LGHNA and CDR2 YSLEER. The CDR3 DNA follows: TGCGCCAGCAGCCAAGATACGGGAAACACCGGGGAGCTGTTTTTT. Its translation is CASSQDTGNTGELFF.

The genes are TRBV30 and TRBJ1-4, with D unresolved. The V end lost 5 bases, the J end lost 7 bases, and 14 bases lay between the germline ends. This CDR3 is 13 amino acids long. The germline V gene encodes CDR1 GTSNPN and CDR2 SVGIG (reference sequence). CDR3: CAWSTRRGEKLFF. In DNA form, the CDR3 reads TGTGCCTGGTCCACACGGCGGGGTGAAAAACTGTTTTTT.

The rearrangement joins TRBV2 to TRBJ1-2; D unclear. From germline, CDR1 is SNHLY and CDR2 FYNNEI. This CDR3 has 15 residues. V was trimmed by 1 base and J by 5 bases, leaving 14 bases between them. Here the CDR3 reads CASSEGGSGGYGYTF. The DNA of the CDR3 is TGTGCCAGCAGTGAAGGAGGGTCCGGTGGGTATGGCTACACCTTC.

CDR3 sequence: CASSQKGRGSWKETQYF. CDR3 nucleotide sequence: TGTGCCAGCAGCCAAAAGGGACGGGGGTCGTGGAAAGAGACCCAGTACTTC. This chain joins TRBV3-1 (or the pseudogene TRBV3-2) and TRBJ2-5; possible D gene TRBD2, 6 bases. The CDR3 length is 17 residues. Germline CDR1 LGHDT, CDR2 YNNKEL (reference sequence). Trimming left V 2 bases short and J 3 bases short, with 19 bases between.

This clone has only one observation. Other DNA sequences of this sample code for an identical CDR3. V is TRBV5-1 and J is TRBJ2-2, with TRBD2 identical over 7 bases. Germline CDR1 and CDR2: SGHRS and YFSETQ. The length of the CDR3 is 15 residues. Trimming took 1 base from V and 1 from J; bases not matched to a gene: 1. CDR3 nucleotides: TGCGCCAGCAGCTTGCCGGGAGGGAACACCGGGGAGCTGTTTTTT. It specifies CASSLPGGNTGELFF.

The chain couples TRBV12-3 or TRBV12-4 to TRBJ1-3; D remains unclear. V shed 8 bases and J shed 2 bases, with 4 bases lying between them. This CDR3 contains 11 residues. The CDR3 coding sequence is TGTGCCAGCGTCGCTGGAAACACCATATATTTT. This translates into CASVAGNTIYF.

J is TRBJ2-1 and V is TRBV18; 14 bases are shared with TRBD2. The CDR3 is made up of 16 amino acids. Looked up from germline, CDR1 is KGHSH and CDR2 is LQKENI. Trimming at V came to 5 bases and at J to 8 bases, leaving 8 bases not matched to a gene. The CDR3 bases are TGTGCCAGCTCATCGGGACTAGCGGGAGTGGTTGATGAGCAGTTCTTC. This sequence encodes CASSSGLAGVVDEQFF.

This chain uses TRBV10-1 with TRBJ2-3, with 8 bases matching TRBD2. This CDR3 has 13 amino acids. V was clipped by 6 bases and J by 3 bases; unmatched bases: 2. Germline V lookup: CDR1 WNHNN, CDR2 SYGVQD (reference sequence). The CDR3 region is CASSPSGTDTQYF. The CDR3 nucleotides read TGCGCCAGCAGCCCTAGCGGGACAGATACGCAGTATTTT.

This clone was detected only a few times. The chain employs TRBV11-2 and TRBJ2-5; no reliable D call. The CDR3 runs 18 residues. The germline gives CDR1 SGHAT, CDR2 FQNNGV. V lost 5 bases and J 0 bases, leaving 22 bases between the germline ends. The CDR3 loop reads CASSDRPVSGTYQETQYF. CDR3 nucleotide sequence: TGTGCCAGCAGCGATCGGCCTGTGTCAGGAACCTACCAAGAGACCCAGTACTTC.

J is TRBJ2-7 and V is TRBV28, with D possibly TRBD1 on 6 matching bases. The CDR3 is made up of 15 amino acids. V lost 5 bases and J 2 bases, leaving 16 bases between the germline ends. Looked up from germline, CDR1 is MDHEN and CDR2 is SYDVKM. The CDR3 coding sequence is TGTGCCAGCAGTAAAACAGGGCCCTCTACCTACGAGCAGTACTTC. Amino acid sequence: CASSKTGPSTYEQYF.

The genes are TRBV7-8 and TRBJ2-7; D may be TRBD1 (5 bases). The V and J ends lost 1 base and 5 bases respectively, with 9 bases between them. The CDR3 is 13 amino acids. Germline V gene sequence: CDR1 SGHVS, CDR2 FQNEAQ. The CDR3 coding sequence is TGTGCCAGCAGCTTAGTGTCAGGGAACGAGCAGTACTTC. Translating it yields CASSLVSGNEQYF.

V usage is TRBV5-1 and J usage is TRBJ1-4, with D possibly TRBD1 on 6 matching bases. This CDR3 has 13 amino acids. Between the trimmed V and J ends, which lost 0 bases and 10 bases, there was a span of 10 bases. CDR1 and CDR2 (germline): SGHRS, YFSETQ. The CDR3 loop reads CASSLGLGGKLFF. The CDR3 DNA is TGCGCCAGCAGCTTGGGGTTAGGGGGAAAACTGTTTTTT.

This clone was found a few times. This rearrangement joins TRBV6-5 to TRBJ1-5, with D unclear. Per germline, CDR1 MNHEY and CDR2 SVGAGI. Trimming pared 7 bases from V and 15 bases from J, leaving 16 bases between. The CDR3 sequence is 11 residues long. The CDR3 protein is CASTYAGRPHF. In DNA form, the CDR3 reads TGTGCCAGCACGTATGCGGGCCGCCCGCATTTT.

The chain employs TRBV30 and TRBJ1-1; D uncertain. The CDR3 loop spans 13 amino acids. Germline CDR1 and CDR2: GTSNPN and SVGIG (reference sequence). Trimming stripped 5 bases from V and 2 bases from J, with 12 bases between. The CDR3 protein is CAWVTDTNTEAFF. The CDR3, as DNA: TGTGCCTGGGTGACCGACACTAACACTGAAGCTTTCTTT. Full variable domain (missing parts from reference TRBV30 and TRBJ1-1): SQTIHQWPATLVQPVGSPLSLECTVEGTSNPNLYWYRQAAGRGLQLLFYSVGIGQISSEVPQNLSASRPQDRQFILSSKKLLLSDSGFYLCAWVTDTNTEAFFGQGTRLTVV.

The rearrangement joins TRBV30 to TRBJ2-1, with TRBD2 identical over 9 bases. The trim removed 4 bases at V and 12 bases at J, leaving 4 bases unmatched. The CDR3 is 11 residues long. Germline V gives CDR1 GTSNPN, CDR2 SVGIG (reference sequence). The CDR3 here is CAWTLAGPQFF. The CDR3 coding sequence is TGTGCCTGGACCCTAGCGGGGCCGCAGTTCTTC.

V and J are TRBV19 and TRBJ1-6; 11 nucleotides agree with TRBD1. Germline V gene data show CDR1 as LNHDA and CDR2 as SQIVND (reference sequence). The J segment lost 7 bases and the V segment lost 10 bases, leaving 6 bases of the junction unmatched. This CDR3 is built from 14 residues. CDR3 sequence (DNA): TGTGCCACCGGACAGGGGGCAAGGAATTCACCCCTCCACTTT. It encodes CATGQGARNSPLHF.

The chain carries TRBV29-1 and TRBJ2-7; 9 bases match TRBD1. The germline CDR1 and CDR2 sequences are SQVTM and ANQGSEA. Losses at the gene ends were 7 bases for V and 2 bases for J; bases not matched to a gene: 0. The CDR3 runs 11 residues. The CDR3 loop reads CSGTGAYEQYF. The CDR3 region has the DNA TGCAGCGGGACAGGGGCCTACGAGCAGTACTTC.

The V gene is TRBV6-6, the J gene TRBJ1-6, with TRBD1 matching 7 bases. There are 17 residues in the CDR3. V dropped 5 bases and J dropped 0; count of bases not matched to a gene: 7. Germline V gene sequence: CDR1 MNHNY, CDR2 SVGAGI (reference sequence). CDR3 nucleotide sequence: TGTGCCAGCAGTCGAGGGGGCAGCAACTCCTATAATTCACCCCTCCACTTT. It codes for CASSRGGSNSYNSPLHF.

The V and J genes are TRBV4-2 and TRBJ2-3; TRBD2 aligns across 9 bases. In germline, CDR1 is LGHNA, CDR2 YNFKEQ. This CDR3 is 17 amino acids long. J lost 2 bases, V lost 0 bases, and 6 bases had no gene match. CDR3 protein: CASSQDLSGGPTDTQYF. DNA for the CDR3: TGTGCCAGCAGCCAAGATCTAAGCGGGGGGCCCACAGATACGCAGTATTTT.

The V call is TRBV6-2 or TRBV6-3, the J call TRBJ1-2, with unresolved D. Trimming took off 0 bases at V and 0 bases at J, with 8 bases between the two ends. Germline CDR1 is MNHEY and CDR2 is SVGEGT. CDR3 length: 15 residues. DNA for the CDR3: TGTGCCAGCAGTTACTCGGTACAACCTAACTATGGCTACACCTTC. Amino acid sequence: CASSYSVQPNYGYTF.

CDR3 protein: CASSYSGGGEAFF. CDR3 DNA: TGTGCCAGCAGTTACTCGGGGGGGGGTGAAGCTTTCTTT. The gene calls are TRBV6-6 and TRBJ1-1, with D possibly being TRBD1 (5 bases). Germline V gene lookup returns CDR1 MNHNY and CDR2 SVGAGI (reference sequence). The CDR3 covers 13 residues. V lost 0 bases to trimming and J lost 7 bases, with 9 bases between them.

The chain joins TRBV9 to TRBJ2-1; 7 bases are shared with TRBD2. The length of the CDR3 is 16 residues. V shed 2 bases, J shed 6 bases, and the junction held 11 bases outside the gene matches. Germline V gene sequence: CDR1 SGDLS, CDR2 YYNGEE. This CDR3 reads CASSVGGQTSLNEQFF. As DNA, the CDR3 is TGTGCCAGCAGCGTCGGTGGCCAGACTAGCCTCAATGAGCAGTTCTTC.

The V call is TRBV2, the J call TRBJ1-1; D perhaps matches TRBD1 (5 bases). Per germline, CDR1 SNHLY and CDR2 FYNNEI. The V end lost 3 bases, the J end lost 3 bases, and 17 bases lay between the germline ends. The CDR3 totals 16 residues. In DNA, the CDR3 is TGTGCCAGCAGTGATTTTCGGGGAGGACACTACACTGAAGCTTTCTTT. Encoded protein: CASSDFRGGHYTEAFF.

The rearrangement links TRBV24-1 to TRBJ2-1; D gene unclear. CDR3 size: 16 residues. The germline V gene encodes CDR1 KGHDR and CDR2 SFDVKD. Trimming left V 3 bases short and J 7 bases short, with 18 bases between. CDR3 loop: CATSDLPNSFVNEQFF. In DNA form, the CDR3 reads TGTGCCACCAGTGATCTCCCAAACAGCTTCGTGAATGAGCAGTTCTTC.

This chain joins TRBV6-5 and TRBJ1-1; D remains ambiguous. This CDR3 spans 13 amino acids. The V gene lost 5 bases and the J gene lost 0 bases, with 7 bases spanning the gap. Germline V gives CDR1 MNHEY, CDR2 SVGAGI. CDR3 in amino acids: CASSIGVNTEAFF. CDR3 bases: TGTGCCAGCAGTATTGGAGTGAACACTGAAGCTTTCTTT.

V gene TRBV10-3 combines with J gene TRBJ2-1, with 7 bases fitting TRBD1. J lost 5 bases, V lost 4 bases, and 11 bases had no gene match. The CDR3 has 16 amino acids. CDR1 and CDR2 (germline): ENHRY, SYGVKD. The CDR3 is CAISGSLGQDNNEQFF. For the CDR3, the DNA is TGTGCCATCAGTGGTTCCCTTGGACAGGATAACAATGAGCAGTTCTTC.

V gene TRBV7-2 combines with J gene TRBJ1-1; no firm D call. This CDR3 contains 13 residues. The germline V gene encodes CDR1 SGHTA and CDR2 FQGNSA. The V and J ends lost 2 bases and 0 bases respectively, with 4 bases between them. The CDR3 is CASSLQMNTEAFF. In DNA form, the CDR3 reads TGTGCCAGCAGCTTACAGATGAACACTGAAGCTTTCTTT.